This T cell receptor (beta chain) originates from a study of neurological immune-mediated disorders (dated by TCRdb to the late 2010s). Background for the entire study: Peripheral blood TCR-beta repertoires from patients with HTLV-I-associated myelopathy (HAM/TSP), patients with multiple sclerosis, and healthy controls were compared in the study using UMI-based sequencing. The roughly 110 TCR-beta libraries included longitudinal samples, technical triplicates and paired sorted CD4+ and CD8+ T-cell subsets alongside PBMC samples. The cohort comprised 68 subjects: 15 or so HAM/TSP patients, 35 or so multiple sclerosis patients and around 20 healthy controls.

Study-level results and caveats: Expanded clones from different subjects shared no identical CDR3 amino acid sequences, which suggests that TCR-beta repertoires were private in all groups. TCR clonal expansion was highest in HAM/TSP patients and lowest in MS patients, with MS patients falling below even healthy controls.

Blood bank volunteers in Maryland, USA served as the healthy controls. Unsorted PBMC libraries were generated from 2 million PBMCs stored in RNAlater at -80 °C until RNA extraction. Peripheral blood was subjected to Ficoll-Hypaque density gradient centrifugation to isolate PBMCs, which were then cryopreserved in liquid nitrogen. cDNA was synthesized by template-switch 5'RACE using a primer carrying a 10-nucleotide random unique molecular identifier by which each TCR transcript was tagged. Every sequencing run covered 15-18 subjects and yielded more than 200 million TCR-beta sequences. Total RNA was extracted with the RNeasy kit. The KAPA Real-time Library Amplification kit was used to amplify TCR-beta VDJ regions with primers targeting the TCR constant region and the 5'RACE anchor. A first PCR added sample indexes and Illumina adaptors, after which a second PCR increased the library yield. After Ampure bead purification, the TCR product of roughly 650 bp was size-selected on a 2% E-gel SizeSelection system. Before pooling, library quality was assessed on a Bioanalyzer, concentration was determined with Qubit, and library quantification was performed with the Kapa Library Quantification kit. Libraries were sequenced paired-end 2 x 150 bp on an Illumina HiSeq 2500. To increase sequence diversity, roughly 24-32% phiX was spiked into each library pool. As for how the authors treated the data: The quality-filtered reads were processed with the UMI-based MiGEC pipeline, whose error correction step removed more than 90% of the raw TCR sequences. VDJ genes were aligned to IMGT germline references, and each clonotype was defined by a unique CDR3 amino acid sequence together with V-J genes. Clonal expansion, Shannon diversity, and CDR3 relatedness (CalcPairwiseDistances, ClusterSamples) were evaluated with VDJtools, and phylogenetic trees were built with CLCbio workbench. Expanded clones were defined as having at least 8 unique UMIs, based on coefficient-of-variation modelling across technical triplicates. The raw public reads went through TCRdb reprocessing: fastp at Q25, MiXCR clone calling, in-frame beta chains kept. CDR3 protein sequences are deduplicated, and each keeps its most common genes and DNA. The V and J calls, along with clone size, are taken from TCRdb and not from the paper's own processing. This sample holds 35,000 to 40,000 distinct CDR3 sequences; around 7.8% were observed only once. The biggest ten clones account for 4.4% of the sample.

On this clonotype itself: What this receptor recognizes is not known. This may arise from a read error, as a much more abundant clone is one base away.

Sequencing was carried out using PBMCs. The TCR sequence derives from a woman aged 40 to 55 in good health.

For the CDR3, the sequence is CTSSLGGNEQFF. In nucleotides, the sequence is TGTACCAGCAGTTTAGGTGGGAATGAGCAGTTCTTC. This chain joins TRBV12-3 or TRBV12-4 to TRBJ2-1, with no D gene named confidently. CDR3 length: 12 amino acids, cysteine to phenylalanine. Only the CDR3 DNA stays, 36 bases, in frame from base 1.